The rows below give T cell receptor beta chains drawn from one sample of a study of low-dose radiotherapy and immunotherapy resistance in tumors. A single record per CDR3 protein comes from TCRdb applying MiXCR to the reads. Among about 82,000 distinct CDR3 sequences, approximately 20% were seen once, and the ten largest hold less than 6%. Sequenced material: PBMCs, taken before treatment. The receptors derive from a male donor with prostate cancer. Both conserved end residues are part of each CDR3. Fields, in order: D gene, J gene, clone size, V gene, CDR3 DNA, CDR3 protein. A D gene is named only where the DNA matches it firmly. Size is stated for part of the rows, as once, few or many counts, or as a class when the clone is expanded.

TRBD2 TRBJ2-5 many TRBV7-8 TGTGCCAGCAGCTTAGGAGTAGCGGGAGGAGAGACCCAGTACTTC CASSLGVAGGETQYF
. TRBJ2-1 many TRBV6-8 TGTGCCAGCAGCCTCCACCATGATGTTTGGGCGAACAATGAGCAGTTCTTC CASSLHHDVWANNEQFF
. TRBJ1-1 many TRBV2 TGTGCCAGCCGCTTACAGGGCCCCATGAACACTGAAGCTTTCTTT CASRLQGPMNTEAFF
. TRBJ2-6 many TRBV6-4 TGTGCCAGCAGTGACTCGGGAGGGGCCAACGTCCTGACTTTC CASSDSGGANVLTF
. TRBJ2-7 many TRBV29-1 TGCAGCGGCCCTCGACAGGTCTCTGTTTACGAGCAGTACTTC CSGPRQVSVYEQYF
TRBD1 TRBJ2-5 many TRBV4-3 TGCGCCAGCAGCCAAGACAGGGGGTACCAAGAGACCCAGTACTTC CASSQDRGYQETQYF
TRBD1 TRBJ2-7 many TRBV20-1 TGCAGTGCCCCCCCTACAGGGGTAAGCTCCTACGAGCAGTACTTC CSAPPTGVSSYEQYF
. TRBJ2-3 many TRBV7-8 TGTGCCAGCAGCCGTTCGGCAGATACGCAGTATTTT CASSRSADTQYF
TRBD2 TRBJ2-7 many TRBV10-3 TGTGCCATCAGTGAGTCGCGACTAGCGGGAACAAACCCAACCTACGAGCAGTACTTC CAISESRLAGTNPTYEQYF
. TRBJ1-3 many TRBV6-1 TGTGCCAGCAGTGAAGCGTTCTCCTCTGGAAACACCATATATTTT CASSEAFSSGNTIYF
. TRBJ2-1 many TRBV28 TGTGCCAGCAGTTTGTCTCCTGTGGTAGGTCTCGTGGTCTATGAGCAGTTCTTC CASSLSPVVGLVVYEQFF
. TRBJ1-1 many TRBV7-9 TGTGCCAGCAGCTGGGACAACACTGAAGCTTTCTTT CASSWDNTEAFF
TRBD2 TRBJ2-5 many TRBV19 TGTGCCAGTAGTCCCCTCCTTACCGGGACTACGAGAACGGAACAAGAGACCCAGTACTTC CASSPLLTGTTRTEQETQYF
TRBD2 TRBJ2-1 many TRBV30 TGTGCCCTGAGCGGGAGGGAGAATCAGTTCTTC CALSGRENQFF
TRBD2 TRBJ2-5 . TRBV2 TGTGCCAGCAGTTCACCGCCAGCGGGGGGGACCCAGTACTTC CASSSPPAGGTQYF
TRBD2 TRBJ2-3 many TRBV20-1 TGCAGTGCTAGGCCGGGACTAGCGGGAGGAGGAGATACGCAGTATTTT CSARPGLAGGGDTQYF
TRBD2 TRBJ2-5 many TRBV6-5 TGTGCCAGCAGTTACGCGGGGGGGAGAGAGACCCAGTACTTC CASSYAGGRETQYF
. TRBJ2-7 many TRBV20-1 TGCAGTGCCCCGTTGACTGCCTGGGAGCAGTACTTC CSAPLTAWEQYF
. TRBJ1-2 many TRBV4-1 TGCGCCAGCAGCCACCCCGGGGGGGGTAACTATGGCTACACCTTC CASSHPGGGNYGYTF
. TRBJ1-2 many TRBV4-3 TGCGCCAGCAGCCAAGAACCGGGAGGGTATGGCTACACCTTC CASSQEPGGYGYTF
. TRBJ1-5 many TRBV6-1 TGTGCCAGTAGACACCCCACCGTACGCAATCAGCCCCAGCATTTT CASRHPTVRNQPQHF
TRBD2 TRBJ2-5 few TRBV27 TGTGCCAGCAGGACTAGCGGGAGGGCCTGGGAGACCCAGTACTTC CASRTSGRAWETQYF
TRBD2 TRBJ2-1 many TRBV7-2 TGTGCCAGCAGGAACCCGGGACTAGCGGGGACACACAATGAGCAGTTCTTC CASRNPGLAGTHNEQFF
TRBD2 TRBJ2-2 many TRBV6-2/TRBV6-3 TGTGCCGGAGGACTAGCGGGAGTAATGACCGGGGAGCTGTTTTTT CAGGLAGVMTGELFF
TRBD2 TRBJ2-5 many TRBV12-3/TRBV12-4 TGTGCCAGCAGTCCGCCCGCTAGCGGGAGTTGGTCGGAGACCCAGTACTTC CASSPPASGSWSETQYF
TRBD1 TRBJ1-2 . TRBV29-1 TGCAGCGTCGCTAAGGGACAGGATGCACGCACCTTC CSVAKGQDARTF
TRBD2 TRBJ2-1 many TRBV5-6 TGTGCCAGCAGCCCTCTGGGACTAGCGGGATCCAATGAGCAGTTCTTC CASSPLGLAGSNEQFF
. TRBJ2-1 many TRBV12-5 TGTGCTAGTGCCAACTCAGGGGGGGTCAATGAGCAGTTCTTC CASANSGGVNEQFF
. TRBJ1-1 many TRBV6-5 TGTGCCAGCAGAACCGGGCCCCGAACCGCTGAAGCTTTCTTT CASRTGPRTAEAFF